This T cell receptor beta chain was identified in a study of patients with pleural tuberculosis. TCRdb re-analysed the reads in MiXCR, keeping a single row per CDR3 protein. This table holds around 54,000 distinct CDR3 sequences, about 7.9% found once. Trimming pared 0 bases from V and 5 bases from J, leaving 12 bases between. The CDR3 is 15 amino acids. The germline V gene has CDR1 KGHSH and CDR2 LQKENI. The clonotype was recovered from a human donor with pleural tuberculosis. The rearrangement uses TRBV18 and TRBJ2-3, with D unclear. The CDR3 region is CASSPPGIWEDTQYF. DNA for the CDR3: TGTGCCAGCTCACCACCAGGGATTTGGGAAGATACGCAGTATTTT.